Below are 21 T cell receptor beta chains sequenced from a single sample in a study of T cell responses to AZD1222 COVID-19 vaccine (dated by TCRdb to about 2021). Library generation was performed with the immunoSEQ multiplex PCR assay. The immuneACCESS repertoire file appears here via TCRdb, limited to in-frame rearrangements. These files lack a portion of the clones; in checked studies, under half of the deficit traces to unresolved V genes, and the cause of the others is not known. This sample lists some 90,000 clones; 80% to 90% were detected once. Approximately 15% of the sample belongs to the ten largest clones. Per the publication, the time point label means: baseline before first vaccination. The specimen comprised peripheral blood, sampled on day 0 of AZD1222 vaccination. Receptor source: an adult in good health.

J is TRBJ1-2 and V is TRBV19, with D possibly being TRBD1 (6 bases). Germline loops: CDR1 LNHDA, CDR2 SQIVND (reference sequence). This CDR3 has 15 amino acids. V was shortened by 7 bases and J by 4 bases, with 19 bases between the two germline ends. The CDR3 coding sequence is TGTGCCAGTACCATAAGTCTTGGGGGCGCCTATGGCTACACCTTC. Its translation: CASTISLGGAYGYTF. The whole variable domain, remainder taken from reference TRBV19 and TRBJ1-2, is DGGITQSPKYLFRKEGQNVTLSCEQNLNHDAMYWYRQDPGQGLRLIYYSQIVNDFQKGDIAEGYSVSREKKESFPLTVTSAQKNPTAFYLCASTISLGGAYGYTFGSGTRLTVV.

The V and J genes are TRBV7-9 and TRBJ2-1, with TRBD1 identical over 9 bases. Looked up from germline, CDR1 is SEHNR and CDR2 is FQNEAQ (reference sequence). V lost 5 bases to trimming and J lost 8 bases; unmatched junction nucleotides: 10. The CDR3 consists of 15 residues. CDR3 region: CASSGRDREFYEQFF. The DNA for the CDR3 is TGTGCCAGCAGCGGACGGGACAGGGAATTTTATGAGCAGTTCTTC. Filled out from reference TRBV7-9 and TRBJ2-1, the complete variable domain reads DTGVSQNPRHKITKRGQNVTFRCDPISEHNRLYWYRQTLGQGPEFLTYFQNEAQLEKSRLLSDRFSAERPKGSFSTLEIQRTEQGDSAMYLCASSGRDREFYEQFFGPGTRLTVL.

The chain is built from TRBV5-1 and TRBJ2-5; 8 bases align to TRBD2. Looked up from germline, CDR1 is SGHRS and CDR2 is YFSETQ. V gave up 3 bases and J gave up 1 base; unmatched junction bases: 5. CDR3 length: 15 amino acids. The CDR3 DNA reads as TGCGCCAGCAGCTCCCTAGCGGGTCCCCAAGAGACCCAGTACTTC. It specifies CASSSLAGPQETQYF.

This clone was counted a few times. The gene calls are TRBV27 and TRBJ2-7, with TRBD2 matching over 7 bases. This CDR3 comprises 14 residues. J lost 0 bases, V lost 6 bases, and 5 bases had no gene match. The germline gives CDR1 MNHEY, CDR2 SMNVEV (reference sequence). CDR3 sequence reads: CASRIGTTSYEQYF. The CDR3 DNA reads TGTGCCAGCAGGATCGGGACTACCTCCTACGAGCAGTACTTC.

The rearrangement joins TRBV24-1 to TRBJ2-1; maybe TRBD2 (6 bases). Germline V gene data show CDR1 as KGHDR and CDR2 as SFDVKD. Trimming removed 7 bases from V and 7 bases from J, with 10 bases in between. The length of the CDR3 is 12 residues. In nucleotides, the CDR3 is TGTGCCACCAGCGGGAGTGCAAATGAGCAGTTCTTC. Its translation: CATSGSANEQFF.

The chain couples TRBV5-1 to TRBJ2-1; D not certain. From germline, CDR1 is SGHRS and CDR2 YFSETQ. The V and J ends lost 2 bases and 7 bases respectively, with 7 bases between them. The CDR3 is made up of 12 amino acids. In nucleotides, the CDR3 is TGCGCCAGCAGCTTCCAATCAAATGAGCAGTTCTTC. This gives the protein CASSFQSNEQFF.

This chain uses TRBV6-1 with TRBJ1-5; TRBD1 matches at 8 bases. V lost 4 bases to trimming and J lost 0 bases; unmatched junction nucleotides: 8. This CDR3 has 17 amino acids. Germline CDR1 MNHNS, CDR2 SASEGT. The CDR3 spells CASSGIGRGHSNQPQHF. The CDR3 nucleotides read TGTGCCAGCAGTGGGATCGGCAGGGGGCATAGCAATCAGCCCCAGCATTTT.

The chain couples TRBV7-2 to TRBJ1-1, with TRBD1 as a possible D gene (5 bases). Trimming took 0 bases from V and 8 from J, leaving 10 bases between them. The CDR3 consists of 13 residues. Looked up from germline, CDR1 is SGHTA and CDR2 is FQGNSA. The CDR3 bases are TGTGCCAGCAGCTTAGCTTGGCAGGGAGAAGCTTTCTTT. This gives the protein CASSLAWQGEAFF.

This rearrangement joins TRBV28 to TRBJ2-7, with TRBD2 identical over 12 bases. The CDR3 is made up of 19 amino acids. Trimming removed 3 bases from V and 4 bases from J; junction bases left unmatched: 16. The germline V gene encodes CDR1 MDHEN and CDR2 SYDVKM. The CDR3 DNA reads TGTGCCAGCAGTTTTTCATTGTACGCAACCGGGACTAGCGGGTACGAGCAGTACTTC. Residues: CASSFSLYATGTSGYEQYF.

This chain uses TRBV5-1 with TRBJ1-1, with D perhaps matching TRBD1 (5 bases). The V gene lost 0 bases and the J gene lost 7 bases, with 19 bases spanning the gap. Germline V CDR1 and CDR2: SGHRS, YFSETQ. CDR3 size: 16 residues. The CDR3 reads CASSLELRGSSGEAFF. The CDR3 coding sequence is TGCGCCAGCAGCTTGGAGTTAAGGGGTTCTTCAGGTGAAGCTTTCTTT.

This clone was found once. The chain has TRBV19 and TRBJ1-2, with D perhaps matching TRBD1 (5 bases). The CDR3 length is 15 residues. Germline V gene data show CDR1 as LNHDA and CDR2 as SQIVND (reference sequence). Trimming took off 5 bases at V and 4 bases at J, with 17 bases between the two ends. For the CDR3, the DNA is TGTGCCAGTAGTCCGATACGGGGCGACAGCTATGGCTACACCTTC. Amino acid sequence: CASSPIRGDSYGYTF.

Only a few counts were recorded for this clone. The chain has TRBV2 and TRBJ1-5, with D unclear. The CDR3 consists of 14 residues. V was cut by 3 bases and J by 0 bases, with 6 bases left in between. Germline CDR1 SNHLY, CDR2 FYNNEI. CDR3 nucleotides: TGTGCCAGCAGTGACAGTTATAGCAATCAGCCCCAGCATTTT. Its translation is CASSDSYSNQPQHF.

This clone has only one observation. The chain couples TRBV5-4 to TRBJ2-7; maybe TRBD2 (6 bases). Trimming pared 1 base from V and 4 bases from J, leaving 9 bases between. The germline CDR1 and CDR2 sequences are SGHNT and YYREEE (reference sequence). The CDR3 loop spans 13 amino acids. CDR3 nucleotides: TGTGCCAGCAGCTTGAGGCGGGATTACGAGCAGTACTTC. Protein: CASSLRRDYEQYF. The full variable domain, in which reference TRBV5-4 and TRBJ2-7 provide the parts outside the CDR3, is ETGVTQSPTHLIKTRGQQVTLRCSSQSGHNTVSWYQQALGQGPQFIFQYYREEENGRGNFPPRFSGLQFPNYSSELNVNALELDDSALYLCASSLRRDYEQYFGPGTRLTVT.

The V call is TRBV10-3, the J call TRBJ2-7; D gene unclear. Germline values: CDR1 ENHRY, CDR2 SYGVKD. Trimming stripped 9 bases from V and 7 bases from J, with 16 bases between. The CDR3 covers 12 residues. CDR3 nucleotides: TGTGCCATTACCCTATCTTCCGGTGAGCAGTACTTC. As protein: CAITLSSGEQYF.

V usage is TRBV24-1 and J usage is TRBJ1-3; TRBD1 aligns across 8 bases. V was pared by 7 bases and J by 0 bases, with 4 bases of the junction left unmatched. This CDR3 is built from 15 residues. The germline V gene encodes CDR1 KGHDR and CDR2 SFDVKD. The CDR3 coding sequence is TGTGCCACCAGGACAGGGGTGAGCTCTGGAAACACCATATATTTT. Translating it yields CATRTGVSSGNTIYF.

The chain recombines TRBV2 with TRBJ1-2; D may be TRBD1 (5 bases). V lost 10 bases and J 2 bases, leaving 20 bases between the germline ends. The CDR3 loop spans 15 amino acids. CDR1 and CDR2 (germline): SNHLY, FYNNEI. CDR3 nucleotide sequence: TGTGCCATCCTACTCCAGGGAGTGGGGAACTATGGCTACACCTTC. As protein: CAILLQGVGNYGYTF. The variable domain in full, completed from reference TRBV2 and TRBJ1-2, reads EPEVTQTPSHQVTQMGQEVILRCVPISNHLYFYWYRQILGQKVEFLVSFYNNEISEKSEIFDDQFSVERPDGSNFTLKIRSTKLEDSAMYFCAILLQGVGNYGYTFGSGTRLTVV.

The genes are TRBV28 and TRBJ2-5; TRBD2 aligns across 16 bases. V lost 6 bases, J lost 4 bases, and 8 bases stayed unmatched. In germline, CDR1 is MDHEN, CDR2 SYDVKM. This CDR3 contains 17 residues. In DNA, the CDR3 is TGTGCCAGCAGATCCGGGACTAGCGGGAGGGCCTCAGAGACCCAGTACTTC. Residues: CASRSGTSGRASETQYF.

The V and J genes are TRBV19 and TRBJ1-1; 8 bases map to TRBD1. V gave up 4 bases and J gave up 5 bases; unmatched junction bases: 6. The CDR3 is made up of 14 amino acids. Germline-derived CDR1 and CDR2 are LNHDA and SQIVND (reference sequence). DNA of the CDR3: TGTGCCAGTAGTACCGGGGACAGGCTAACTGAAGCTTTCTTT. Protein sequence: CASSTGDRLTEAFF.

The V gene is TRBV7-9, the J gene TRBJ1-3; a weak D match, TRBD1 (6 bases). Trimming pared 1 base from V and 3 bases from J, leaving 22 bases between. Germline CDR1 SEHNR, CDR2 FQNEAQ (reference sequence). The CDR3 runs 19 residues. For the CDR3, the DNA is TGTGCCAGCAGCTTAGGGTTCGGCAGGGGTGGCCTTATTGGAAACACCATATATTTT. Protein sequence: CASSLGFGRGGLIGNTIYF.

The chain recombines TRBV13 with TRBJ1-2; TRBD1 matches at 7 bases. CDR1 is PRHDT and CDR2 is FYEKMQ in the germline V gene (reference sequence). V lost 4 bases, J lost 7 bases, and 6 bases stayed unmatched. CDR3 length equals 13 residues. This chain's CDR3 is CASSYDRAVGYTF. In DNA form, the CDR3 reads TGTGCCAGCAGCTACGACAGGGCGGTTGGCTACACCTTC.

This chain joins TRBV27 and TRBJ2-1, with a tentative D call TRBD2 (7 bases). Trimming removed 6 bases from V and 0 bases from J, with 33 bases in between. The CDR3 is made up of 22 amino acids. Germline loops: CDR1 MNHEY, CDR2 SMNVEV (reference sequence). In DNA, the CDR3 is TGTGCCAGCAGCGACCGGGGGAGGGGACTACACTTAGGGGGAAACTCCTACAATGAGCAGTTCTTC. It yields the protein CASSDRGRGLHLGGNSYNEQFF.